Here is one TCR beta chain with its context. These data are taken from a study of blood T cell repertoires in COVID-19. Study overall: Samples came from the United States, Italy and Spain, spanning acute and convalescent COVID-19. In each case, the material was cDNA or gDNA derived from T cells, B-cell-depleted T cells, or PBMCs.

Original handling: Reference gene primers were amplified, and this amplification served to estimate nucleated cell counts. Generated by immunoSEQ multiplex PCR, the TCRdb table keeps only in-frame clones and is missing some. V, J and clone size reflect that table, while D and trimming were determined from the DNA. This sample has approximately 260,000 clones, with just under 85% found just once. The V end was cut by 6 bases, the J end by 7 bases, with 13 bases between. The CDR3 length is 13 residues. CDR1 is SNHLY, CDR2 FYNNEI, per germline. This receptor was obtained from a woman of 80 years or more with acute or convalescent COVID-19. The gene calls are TRBV2 and TRBJ1-3; D may be TRBD1 (6 bases). The sample consisted of peripheral blood. CDR3 DNA: TGTGCCAGCAGGGACAGCCCTGTGAACACCATATATTTT. As protein: CASRDSPVNTIYF.